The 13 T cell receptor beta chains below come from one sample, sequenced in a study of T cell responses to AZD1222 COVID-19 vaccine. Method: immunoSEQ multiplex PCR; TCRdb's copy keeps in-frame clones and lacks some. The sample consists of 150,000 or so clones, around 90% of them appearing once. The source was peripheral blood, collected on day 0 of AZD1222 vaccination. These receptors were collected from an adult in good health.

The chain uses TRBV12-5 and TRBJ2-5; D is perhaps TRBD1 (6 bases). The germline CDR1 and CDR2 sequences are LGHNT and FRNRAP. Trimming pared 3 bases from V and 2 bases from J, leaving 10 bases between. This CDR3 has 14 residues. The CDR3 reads CASGLQGPQETQYF. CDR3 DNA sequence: TGTGCTAGTGGTTTACAGGGCCCTCAAGAGACCCAGTACTTC.

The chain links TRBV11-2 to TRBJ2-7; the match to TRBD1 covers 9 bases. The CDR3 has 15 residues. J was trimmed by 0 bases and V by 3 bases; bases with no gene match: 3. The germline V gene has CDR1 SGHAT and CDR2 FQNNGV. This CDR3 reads CASSLDRGHSYEQYF. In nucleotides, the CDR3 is TGTGCCAGCAGCTTGGACAGGGGTCACTCCTACGAGCAGTACTTC.

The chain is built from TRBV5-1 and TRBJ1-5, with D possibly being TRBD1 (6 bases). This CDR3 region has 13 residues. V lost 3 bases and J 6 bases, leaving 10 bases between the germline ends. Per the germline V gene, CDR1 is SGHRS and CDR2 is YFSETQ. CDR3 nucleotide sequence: TGCGCCAGCAGCTCGGACAGTGGTCAGCCCCAGCATTTT. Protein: CASSSDSGQPQHF.

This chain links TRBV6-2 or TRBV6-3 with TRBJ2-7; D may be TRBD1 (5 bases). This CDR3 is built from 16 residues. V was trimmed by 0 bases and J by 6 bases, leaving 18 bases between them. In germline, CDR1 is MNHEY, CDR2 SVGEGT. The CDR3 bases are TGTGCCAGCAGTTACTCGGTAAGCAGGGCCCCGCGCGAGCAGTACTTC. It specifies CASSYSVSRAPREQYF.

The CDR3 loop is CASCRDSTDTQYF. As DNA, the CDR3 is TGTGCCAGCTGCCGGGATAGCACAGATACGCAGTATTTT. The V and J genes are TRBV9 and TRBJ2-3; possible D gene TRBD2, 5 bases. Trimming stripped 7 bases from V and 0 bases from J, with 9 bases between. CDR1 is SGDLS, CDR2 YYNGEE, per germline. The CDR3 has 13 amino acids.

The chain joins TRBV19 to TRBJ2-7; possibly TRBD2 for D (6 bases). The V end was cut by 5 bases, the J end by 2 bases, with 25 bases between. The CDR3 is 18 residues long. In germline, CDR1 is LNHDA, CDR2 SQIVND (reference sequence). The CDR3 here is CASSLAMGMGGGTYEQYF. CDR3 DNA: TGTGCCAGTAGTCTCGCGATGGGGATGGGAGGAGGCACCTACGAGCAGTACTTC.

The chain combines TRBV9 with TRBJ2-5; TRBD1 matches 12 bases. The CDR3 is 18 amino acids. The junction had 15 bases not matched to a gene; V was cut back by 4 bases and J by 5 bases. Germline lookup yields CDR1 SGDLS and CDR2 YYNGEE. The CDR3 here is CASSPSPMGQGAGETQYF. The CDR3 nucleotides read TGTGCCAGCAGCCCATCCCCTATGGGACAGGGGGCAGGCGAGACCCAGTACTTC.

CDR3: CASSLGPNSGNTIYF. The CDR3 DNA is TGTGCCAGCAGCTTGGGGCCCAACTCTGGAAACACCATATATTTT. The chain employs TRBV7-7 and TRBJ1-3, with D possibly matching TRBD1 (5 bases). The V gene's germline CDR1 is SSHAT and CDR2 FNYEAQ (reference sequence). There are 15 residues in the CDR3. V lost 3 bases to trimming and J lost 0 bases, with 9 bases between them. Drawing the rest from reference TRBV7-7 and TRBJ1-3, the complete variable domain is GAGVSQSPRYKVTKRGQDVTLRCDPISSHATLYWYQQALGQGPEFLTYFNYEAQPDKSGLPSDRFSAERPEGSISTLTIQRTEQRDSAMYRCASSLGPNSGNTIYFGEGSWLTVV.

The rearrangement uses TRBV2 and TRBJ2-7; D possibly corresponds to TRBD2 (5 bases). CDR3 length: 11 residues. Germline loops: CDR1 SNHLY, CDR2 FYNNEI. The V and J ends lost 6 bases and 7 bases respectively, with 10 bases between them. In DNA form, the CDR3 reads TGTGCCAGCAGCATTCCGGGGGAGCAGTACTTC. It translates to CASSIPGEQYF.

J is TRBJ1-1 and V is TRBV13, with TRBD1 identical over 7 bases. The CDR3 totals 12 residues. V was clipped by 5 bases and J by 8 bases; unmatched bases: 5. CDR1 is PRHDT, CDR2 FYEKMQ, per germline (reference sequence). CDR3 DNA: TGTGCCAGCAGCCGTACGGACAGGGAAGCTTTCTTT. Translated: CASSRTDREAFF.

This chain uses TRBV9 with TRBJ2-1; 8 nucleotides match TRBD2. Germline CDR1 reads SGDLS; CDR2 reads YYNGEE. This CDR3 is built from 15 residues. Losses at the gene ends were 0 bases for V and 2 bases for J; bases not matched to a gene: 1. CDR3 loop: CASSVGGRPYNEQFF. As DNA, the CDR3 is TGTGCCAGCAGCGTAGGCGGGAGGCCCTACAATGAGCAGTTCTTC.

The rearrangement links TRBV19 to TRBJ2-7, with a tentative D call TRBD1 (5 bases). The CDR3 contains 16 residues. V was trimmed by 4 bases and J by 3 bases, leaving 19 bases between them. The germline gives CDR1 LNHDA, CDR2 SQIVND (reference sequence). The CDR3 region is CASSRLVGHQLYEQYF. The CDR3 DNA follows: TGTGCCAGTAGTAGGCTCGTAGGACATCAACTCTACGAGCAGTACTTC.

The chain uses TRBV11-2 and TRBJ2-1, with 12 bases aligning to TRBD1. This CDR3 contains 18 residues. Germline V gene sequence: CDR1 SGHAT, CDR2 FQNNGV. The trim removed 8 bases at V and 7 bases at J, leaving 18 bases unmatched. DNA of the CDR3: TGTGCCAGCGGCGGTCCCGGGACAGGGGGCCCAGTGGGAAATGAGCAGTTCTTC. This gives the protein CASGGPGTGGPVGNEQFF.